One and the same sample provided the 27 T cell receptor beta chains below, sequenced in a study of CD8+ T cells in alopecia areata. Treatment meaning: oral pan-JAK inhibitor, 5-10 mg twice daily. Extraction and reverse transcription of RNA yielded cDNA as the sequencing template. Sequencing used immunoSEQ multiplex PCR; TCRdb keeps in-frame clones, though not all of them. The sample yields about 260,000 clones, about 62% seen once. This material consisted of CD4+ T cells sorted from blood, taken at roughly week 52, from a patient treated with tofacitinib. These receptors were obtained from a human donor with alopecia areata.

This clone was detected ten times or more. This chain links TRBV4-1 with TRBJ1-3; D is undetermined. This CDR3 is 13 amino acids long. Germline V gene data show CDR1 as MGHRA and CDR2 as YSYEKL. Deletions cut 2 bases from V and 8 bases from J, with 10 bases between. CDR3 nucleotide sequence: TGCGCCAGCAGCCAAAGACAAGCTCACACCATATATTTT. As protein: CASSQRQAHTIYF.

The CDR3 loop is CASSSLGTGRGYEQYF. The CDR3 DNA follows: TGTGCCAGCAGCTCCTTAGGGACAGGGAGAGGGTACGAGCAGTACTTC. The rearrangement links TRBV7-9 to TRBJ2-7, with 9 bases that match TRBD1. V was pared by 4 bases and J by 4 bases, with 11 bases of the junction left unmatched. Germline V gene sequence: CDR1 SEHNR, CDR2 FQNEAQ (reference sequence). The CDR3 is 16 amino acids.

The chain uses TRBV5-1 and TRBJ2-3, with unresolved D. CDR1 and CDR2 (germline): SGHRS, YFSETQ. Trimming took off 0 bases at V and 6 bases at J, with 11 bases between the two ends. This CDR3 has 14 residues. The CDR3 reads CASSLGTMDDTQYF. The CDR3 coding sequence is TGCGCCAGCAGCTTGGGTACTATGGACGATACGCAGTATTTT.

This clone was detected once. The same CDR3 is also encoded by other DNA sequences in this sample. V usage is TRBV11-2 and J usage is TRBJ2-1, with D uncertain. The CDR3 spans 13 residues. Trimming stripped 0 bases from V and 6 bases from J, with 6 bases between. Germline CDR1 is SGHAT and CDR2 is FQNNGV. CDR3 amino acids: CASSLDRGNEQFF. The CDR3 bases are TGTGCCAGCAGCTTAGATCGAGGCAATGAGCAGTTCTTC.

This clone showed up just a few times. The chain links TRBV27 to TRBJ1-6, with D tentatively TRBD1 (5 bases). Germline CDR1 reads MNHEY; CDR2 reads SMNVEV (reference sequence). V was pared by 7 bases and J by 14 bases, with 18 bases between. CDR3 length: 13 amino acids. This CDR3 reads CASTWTKPATLHF. CDR3 nucleotides: TGTGCCAGCACTTGGACAAAGCCGGCCACCCTCCACTTT.

This clone was picked up a small number of times. The chain combines TRBV18 with TRBJ2-7; TRBD1 might be the D (5 bases). CDR1 and CDR2 from the germline V gene are KGHSH and LQKENI. The CDR3 is made up of 12 amino acids. Trimming took 3 bases from V and 5 from J, leaving 8 bases between them. CDR3 sequence (DNA): TGTGCCAGCTCACCCCAACAGGACGAGCAGTACTTC. It is translated as CASSPQQDEQYF. The complete variable domain, with remaining parts taken from reference TRBV18 and TRBJ2-7, reads NAGVMQNPRHLVRRRGQEARLRCSPMKGHSHVYWYRQLPEEGLKFMVYLQKENIIDESGMPKERFSAEFPKEGPSILRIQQVVRGDSAAYFCASSPQQDEQYFGPGTRLTVT.

Here the CDR3 DNA reads TGCAGTGCCAGGGGTTCTGAAGCTTTCTTT. Protein product: CSARGSEAFF. V and J are TRBV20-1 and TRBJ1-1; D may be TRBD1 (6 bases). Trimming stripped 6 bases from V and 6 bases from J, with 8 bases between. Germline V gene data show CDR1 as DFQATT and CDR2 as SNEGSKA (reference sequence). The CDR3 is 10 amino acids.

CDR3 region: CSAFPRYRADTQYF. CDR3 coding DNA: TGCAGCGCCTTTCCGAGATACAGGGCAGATACGCAGTATTTT. The chain carries TRBV29-1 and TRBJ2-3; tentatively, D is TRBD1 (6 bases). V lost 7 bases and J lost 4, with 18 bases in between. The CDR3 contains 14 residues. The germline gives CDR1 SQVTM, CDR2 ANQGSEA.

The chain employs TRBV30 and TRBJ1-1; D unresolved. Trimming pared 0 bases from V and 1 base from J, leaving 3 bases between. The CDR3 covers 12 residues. Germline V gives CDR1 GTSNPN, CDR2 SVGIG (reference sequence). The CDR3 DNA is TGTGCCTGGAGTGTACCGAACACTGAAGCTTTCTTT. Its translation is CAWSVPNTEAFF.

This sequence joins TRBV11-2 and TRBJ1-6; no definite D call. The CDR3 spans 14 residues. Trimming removed 2 bases at V and 10 bases at J, with 12 bases between. CDR1 and CDR2 from the germline V gene are SGHAT and FQNNGV. CDR3 loop: CASSLSTTDSPLHF. The DNA of the CDR3 is TGTGCCAGCAGCTTATCCACCACGGACTCACCCCTCCACTTT.

The chain combines TRBV5-4 with TRBJ2-1; no clear D gene. The CDR3 has 13 amino acids. CDR1 and CDR2 (germline): SGHNT, YYREEE (reference sequence). Trimming removed 3 bases from V and 9 bases from J, with 13 bases in between. CDR3 protein: CASSSPRFSEQFF. For the CDR3, the DNA is TGTGCCAGCAGCTCTCCACGCTTCTCTGAGCAGTTCTTC.

This clone turned up a few times. The chain joins TRBV5-1 to TRBJ1-1; tentative D call: TRBD1 (6 bases). Germline V gives CDR1 SGHRS, CDR2 YFSETQ. V was shortened by 0 bases and J by 4 bases, with 10 bases between the two germline ends. CDR3 length: 14 residues. CDR3 nucleotides: TGCGCCAGCAGCTTGGACGGACAGTTCACTGAAGCTTTCTTT. It codes for CASSLDGQFTEAFF.

This chain uses TRBV30 with TRBJ2-5, with D possibly matching TRBD2 (6 bases). V lost 2 bases to trimming and J lost 4 bases, with 11 bases between them. The CDR3 is made up of 13 amino acids. The germline CDR1 and CDR2 sequences are GTSNPN and SVGIG (reference sequence). As DNA, the CDR3 is TGTGCCTGGAGTACCCCAGCGGGAGAGACCCAGTACTTC. This sequence encodes CAWSTPAGETQYF.

This clone was counted between two and nine times. The chain uses TRBV4-1 and TRBJ1-5, with 9 positions matching TRBD1. V lost 4 bases and J lost 3; bases outside the gene matches: 1. Germline CDR1 and CDR2: MGHRA and YSYEKL. The CDR3 has 14 residues. CDR3 protein: CASSRTGDNQPQHF. The DNA for the CDR3 is TGCGCCAGCAGCCGGACAGGGGACAATCAGCCCCAGCATTTT.

This clone turned up a few times. This chain uses TRBV29-1 with TRBJ1-1; 9 bases line up with TRBD1. The CDR3 is 10 amino acids. V lost 6 bases to trimming and J lost 12 bases; unmatched junction nucleotides: 5. Germline V gene data show CDR1 as SQVTM and CDR2 as ANQGSEA. DNA of the CDR3: TGCAGCGTACCGGGACAGGGAACTTTCTTT. It yields the protein CSVPGQGTFF.

The chain uses TRBV6-4 and TRBJ2-3; no clear D gene. The V end lost 2 bases, the J end lost 6 bases, and 9 bases lay between the germline ends. CDR1 is MRHNA, CDR2 SNTAGT, per germline. The CDR3 sequence is 13 residues long. The CDR3, as DNA: TGTGCCAGCAGTGACCAAACCGGGGATACGCAGTATTTT. This encodes CASSDQTGDTQYF.

The chain is built from TRBV5-1 and TRBJ2-7; 8 bases match TRBD1. The CDR3 is 14 residues long. CDR1 is SGHRS and CDR2 is YFSETQ in the germline V gene. V lost 4 bases, J lost 3 bases, and 6 bases stayed unmatched. Here the CDR3 DNA reads TGCGCCAGCAGCCCCGGGACAGGTGGCTACGAGCAGTACTTC. It encodes CASSPGTGGYEQYF. Using reference TRBV5-1 and TRBJ2-7 for the parts outside the CDR3, the full variable domain is KAGVTQTPRYLIKTRGQQVTLSCSPISGHRSVSWYQQTPGQGLQFLFEYFSETQRNKGNFPGRFSGRQFSNSRSEMNVSTLELGDSALYLCASSPGTGGYEQYFGPGTRLTVT.

The V call is TRBV30, the J call TRBJ2-1; TRBD1 might be the D (5 bases). This CDR3 spans 15 amino acids. The germline V and J ends were trimmed by 3 bases and 7 bases, with 19 bases remaining between them. Germline loops: CDR1 GTSNPN, CDR2 SVGIG (reference sequence). The CDR3: CAWRAKATRGNEQFF. CDR3 coding DNA: TGTGCCTGGAGAGCGAAAGCTACAAGGGGTAATGAGCAGTTCTTC.

V is TRBV30 and J is TRBJ1-6, with D unresolved. CDR1 and CDR2 from the germline V gene are GTSNPN and SVGIG (reference sequence). This CDR3 is 15 amino acids long. V was cut by 2 bases and J by 4 bases, with 12 bases left in between. The CDR3 DNA reads TGTGCCTGGAGTCGGCAGGCATTTTATAATTCACCCCTCCACTTT. This sequence encodes CAWSRQAFYNSPLHF.

The chain joins TRBV7-2 to TRBJ2-3; D call uncertain. Germline V gene sequence: CDR1 SGHTA, CDR2 FQGNSA. Trimming removed 1 base at V and 0 bases at J, with 11 bases between. The CDR3 consists of 16 residues. CDR3 region: CASSLVLGPSTDTQYF. In DNA, the CDR3 is TGTGCCAGCAGCTTAGTCTTAGGACCGAGCACAGATACGCAGTATTTT.

This chain connects TRBV15 to TRBJ1-2; D is undetermined. The CDR3 consists of 13 residues. Deletions cut 5 bases from V and 4 bases from J, with 11 bases between. The germline V gene encodes CDR1 LNHNV and CDR2 YYDKDF (reference sequence). This CDR3 is CATSPRGGYGYTF. The CDR3, as DNA: TGTGCCACCAGCCCCCGGGGAGGCTATGGCTACACCTTC. Full variable domain (rest looked up from reference TRBV15 and TRBJ1-2): DAMVIQNPRYQVTQFGKPVTLSCSQTLNHNVMYWYQQKSSQAPKLLFHYYDKDFNNEADTPDNFQSRRPNTSFCFLDIRSPGLGDTAMYLCATSPRGGYGYTFGSGTRLTVV.

The chain links TRBV15 to TRBJ1-1, with a weak D call TRBD1 (5 bases). Germline V lookup: CDR1 LNHNV, CDR2 YYDKDF (reference sequence). This CDR3 comprises 14 residues. V was trimmed by 7 bases and J by 2 bases, leaving 14 bases between them. CDR3: CATNWGRTNTEAFF. CDR3 DNA: TGTGCCACCAATTGGGGCAGGACCAACACTGAAGCTTTCTTT.

J is TRBJ2-2 and V is TRBV7-2, with D perhaps given as TRBD1 or TRBD2 (5 bases each). Between the trimmed V and J ends, which lost 0 bases and 9 bases, there was a span of 17 bases. The CDR3 is 16 residues long. CDR1 and CDR2 from the germline V gene are SGHTA and FQGNSA. The CDR3 reads CASSLAGTAVIRELFF. The CDR3 DNA sequence: TGTGCCAGCAGCTTAGCTGGGACGGCGGTTATCAGGGAGCTGTTTTTT.

The rearrangement uses TRBV29-1 and TRBJ1-5; a weak D match, TRBD1 (5 bases). The V and J ends lost 7 bases and 3 bases respectively, with 10 bases between them. Germline loops: CDR1 SQVTM, CDR2 ANQGSEA. There are 12 residues in the CDR3. The CDR3 DNA reads as TGCAGCGCCCGGGGGGTCAATCAGCCCCAGCATTTT. Translated: CSARGVNQPQHF.

This chain joins TRBV6-4 and TRBJ2-5; D unresolved. V lost 0 bases, J lost 5 bases, and 13 bases lay in between. The germline gives CDR1 MRHNA, CDR2 SNTAGT. The CDR3 length is 15 residues. The CDR3, as DNA: TGTGCCAGCAGTGACTCTCTGACGGTCCGGGAGACCCAGTACTTC. Its protein product is CASSDSLTVRETQYF.

The CDR3 nucleotides are TGTGCCAGCAGCTTAAATAAGGGCCCAGGGACCCAGTACTTC. As protein: CASSLNKGPGTQYF. V gene TRBV7-3 combines with J gene TRBJ2-5, with D unresolved. Germline V gene lookup returns CDR1 SGHTA and CDR2 FQGTGA. This CDR3 region has 14 residues. Trimming pared 1 base from V and 7 bases from J, leaving 13 bases between.

The chain combines TRBV25-1 with TRBJ2-6; D is possibly TRBD1 (6 bases). Trimming pared 5 bases from V and 0 bases from J, leaving 11 bases between. Germline assignment: CDR1 MGHDK and CDR2 SYGVNS. The CDR3 runs to 16 residues. The CDR3 region is CASSPGHHSGANVLTF. CDR3 DNA: TGTGCCAGCAGTCCGGGACACCACTCTGGGGCCAACGTCCTGACTTTC. Variable domain in full (rest from reference TRBV25-1 and TRBJ2-6): EADIYQTPRYLVIGTGKKITLECSQTMGHDKMYWYQQDPGMELHLIHYSYGVNSTEKGDLSSESTVSRIRTEHFPLTLESARPSHTSQYLCASSPGHHSGANVLTFGAGSRLTVL.